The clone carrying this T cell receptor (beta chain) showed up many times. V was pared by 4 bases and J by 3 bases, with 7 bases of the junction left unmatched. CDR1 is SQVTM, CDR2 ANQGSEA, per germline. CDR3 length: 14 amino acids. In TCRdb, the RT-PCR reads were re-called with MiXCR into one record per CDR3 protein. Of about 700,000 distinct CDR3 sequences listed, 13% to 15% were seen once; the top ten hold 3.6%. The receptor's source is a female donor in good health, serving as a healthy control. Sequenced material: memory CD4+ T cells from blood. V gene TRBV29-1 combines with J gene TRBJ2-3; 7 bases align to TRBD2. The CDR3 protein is CSVVGGGSTDTQYF. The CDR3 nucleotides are TGCAGCGTTGTGGGGGGAGGGAGTACAGATACGCAGTATTTT.